Shown below are 2 T cell receptor beta chains from a single sample sequenced in a study of cytomegalovirus exposure and HLA in healthy donors. Some clones are missing from TCRdb's copy, which holds only in-frame ones; the method was immunoSEQ multiplex PCR. The sample shows 100,000 to 150,000 clones, 85% to 90% of them seen only once. The specimen sequenced was PBMCs. These receptors came from a woman aged 18 to 35 in good health and CMV-seronegative.

This chain connects TRBV5-8 to TRBJ2-3; TRBD2 is a possible D gene (6 bases). The CDR3 totals 17 residues. Per germline, CDR1 SGHTS and CDR2 YDEGEE. V dropped 4 bases and J dropped 0 bases, with 18 bases sitting between them. DNA for the CDR3: TGTGCCAGCAGCCCTGGTACAGCGGGTACTAGCACAGATACGCAGTATTTT. It translates to CASSPGTAGTSTDTQYF.

The V and J genes are TRBV5-6 and TRBJ2-7, with 7 positions matching TRBD2. Germline V gene sequence: CDR1 SGHDT, CDR2 YYEEEE. The CDR3 spans 14 residues. V lost 0 bases and J lost 2; bases outside the gene matches: 2. CDR3: CASSLGRETYEQYF. In DNA form, the CDR3 reads TGTGCCAGCAGCTTGGGGCGGGAGACCTACGAGCAGTACTTC.